The following is a T cell receptor beta chain sequence with its context. This clone was found once. Its specific antigen is unknown. Per-base quality was not reported, and no clone a single base away is much larger than it. Reading from cysteine to phenylalanine, the CDR3 counts 13 amino acids. The kept DNA is CDR3 alone, 39 bases in frame from the first base. V and J lose 4 bases and 10 bases, and a span of 15 bases separates them. Sequences MNHEY (CDR1) and SMNVEV (CDR2) are obtained from the germline V gene (reference sequence). Genomic DNA was isolated from the sorted cells so that the TCRbeta CDR3 region could be sequenced. TCRbeta CDR3 regions were sequenced using the immunoSEQ Assay. TCRdb carries this immuneACCESS record with in-frame sequences only. Its versions omit some clonotypes, under half of them owing to an unresolved V gene in the studies checked, with the rest unexplained. This sample has tens of thousands of clones in its table, and around 87% of those were observed once. 0.24% of the sample is held by the ten biggest clonotypes.

The sample originates from a study of OX40 agonist ivuxolimab in advanced cancers. About the full investigation: Ivuxolimab was an agonistic, fully human IgG2 monoclonal antibody directed against OX40 (CD134), a costimulatory receptor. Prior anti-PD-1, anti-PD-L1 or anti-CTLA-4 therapy was permitted, and checkpoint inhibitors had been received by roughly two fifths of dose-escalation patients. Partial responses occurred in three dose-escalation patients, of whom one had hepatocellular carcinoma and two had cutaneous melanoma. Intravenous ivuxolimab was administered to patients every 2 weeks at six dose levels: 0.01, 0.1, 0.3, 1.5, 3 and 10 mg/kg. Peripheral TCRbeta sequencing aimed to test whether ivuxolimab altered TCR sequence diversity and caused clonal T-cell expansion. In the dose-escalation cohort, roughly four fifths of patients were male, and the mean age was roughly 60 years, with a range of about 23 to 85. Among the roughly 54 dose-escalation patients, about 20 had hepatocellular carcinoma, around 15 melanoma, 9 renal cell carcinoma and 9 head and neck cancer. The paper describes the monotherapy dose-escalation part (N of about 54 patients) of the phase I trial of ivuxolimab.

Study-wide findings and limitations: After ivuxolimab, more expanded clones were found on average in CD8+ T cells than in CD4+ T cells. Partial responders in the 0.1-3.0 mg/kg groups had among the lowest normalized peripheral clonal expansion, especially among CD8+ T cells. At doses of 0.1 to 3.0 mg/kg, clonal expansion of both CD4+ and CD8+ T cells in blood was seen between baseline and week 6. Low levels of normalized T-cell clonal expansion were also seen in some patients who did not respond. The antigen specificity of the peripheral T cells that underwent clonal expansion was not determined.

Patients with autoimmune disease history or receiving systemic immunosuppression were excluded from the trial. Peripheral blood for TCR sequencing was collected from all dose cohorts at baseline, on cycle 4 day 1, and on cycle 7 day 1. Samples were obtained from an open-label, multicenter, first-in-human phase I dose-escalation trial of ivuxolimab. Adults with locally advanced or metastatic melanoma, renal cell, hepatocellular, or head and neck squamous cell carcinoma were enrolled in the trial. Before TCR sequencing, CD4+ and CD8+ T cells were separately sorted from peripheral blood. Sequences were derived from CD4+ or CD8+ T cells sorted from blood, sampled in a trial of the OX40 agonist ivuxolimab. The TCR was taken from an adult with an advanced solid tumor such as melanoma, head and neck, liver or kidney cancer. Recombination connected TRBV27 to TRBJ2-3, with a weak D call of TRBD2 (7 bases match). This receptor carries the CDR3 CASSSRGGVAQYF. The DNA reads as follows: TGTGCCAGCAGTTCCCGAGGGGGGGTTGCGCAGTATTTT.